The clone carrying this T cell receptor (beta chain) was found a few times. The antigen is unknown. These data belong to a study of cytomegalovirus exposure and HLA in healthy donors. Points from the study as a whole: Reportedly, diagnosis of cytomegalovirus status by the classifier showed high specificity and sensitivity.

The PCR had 60 Vbeta and 13 Jbeta primers. Method: immunoSEQ multiplex PCR; TCRdb's copy keeps in-frame clones and lacks some. The sample has about 160,000 clones; around 70% are singletons. This CDR3 region has 14 residues. The V and J ends lost 4 bases and 0 bases, in that order; junction bases with no gene match: 1. CDR1 is SGDLS, CDR2 YYNGEE, per germline. This chain connects TRBV9 to TRBJ1-1; TRBD1 matches at 9 bases. This clonotype was obtained from a young man in good health and CMV-seropositive. The sample was PBMCs. CDR3: CASSRTGVNTEAFF. The CDR3, as DNA: TGTGCCAGCAGCAGGACAGGGGTGAACACTGAAGCTTTCTTT. Supplemented by reference TRBV9 and TRBJ1-1, the full variable domain reads DSGVTQTPKHLITATGQRVTLRCSPRSGDLSVYWYQQSLDQGLQFLIQYYNGEERAKGNILERFSAQQFPDLHSELNLSSLELGDSALYFCASSRTGVNTEAFFGQGTRLTVV.